Ten or more counts support the clone carrying this T cell receptor beta chain. Its specificity is not known. This specimen comes from a study of T cells after yellow fever vaccination. Whole-study findings and limits: Clonotype sharing between CD4 and CD8 compartments was small.

J was trimmed by 2 bases and V by 7 bases; bases with no gene match: 8. Germline lookup yields CDR1 SQVTM and CDR2 ANQGSEA. The CDR3 length is 15 residues. A single record per CDR3 protein comes from TCRdb applying MiXCR to the 5' RACE reads. The table shows 200,000 or so distinct CDR3 sequences, with more than 6.5% occurring only once. This TCR came from a young man who received the YFV17D yellow fever vaccine. The sequenced sample was CD4+ T cells sorted from PBMCs, obtained on the day of the yellow fever booster vaccination. The rearrangement uses TRBV29-1 and TRBJ2-1, with TRBD2 identical over 10 bases. In DNA, the CDR3 is TGCAGCGCTCGAGCGGGAGGGCCAACCTACAATGAGCAGTTCTTC. This codes for CSARAGGPTYNEQFF.